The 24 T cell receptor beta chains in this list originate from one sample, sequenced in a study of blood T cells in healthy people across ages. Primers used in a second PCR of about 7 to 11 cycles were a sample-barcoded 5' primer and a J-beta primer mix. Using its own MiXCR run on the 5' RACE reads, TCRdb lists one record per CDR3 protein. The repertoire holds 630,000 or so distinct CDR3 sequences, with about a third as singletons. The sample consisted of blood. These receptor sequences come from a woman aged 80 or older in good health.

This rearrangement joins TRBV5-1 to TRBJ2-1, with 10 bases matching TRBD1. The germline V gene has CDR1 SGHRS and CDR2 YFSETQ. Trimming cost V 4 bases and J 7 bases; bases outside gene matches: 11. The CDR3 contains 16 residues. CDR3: CASSPVTGTGVNEQFF. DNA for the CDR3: TGCGCCAGCAGCCCAGTAACCGGGACAGGGGTGAATGAGCAGTTCTTC.

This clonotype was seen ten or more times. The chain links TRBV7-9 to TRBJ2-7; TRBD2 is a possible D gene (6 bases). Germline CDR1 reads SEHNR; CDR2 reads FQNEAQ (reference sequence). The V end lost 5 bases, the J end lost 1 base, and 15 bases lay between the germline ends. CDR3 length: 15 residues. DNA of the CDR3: TGTGCCAGCAGCCCGCCTTGGAGGGAATCCTACGAGCAGTACTTC. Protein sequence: CASSPPWRESYEQYF. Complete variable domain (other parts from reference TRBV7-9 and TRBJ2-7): DTGVSQNPRHKITKRGQNVTFRCDPISEHNRLYWYRQTLGQGPEFLTYFQNEAQLEKSRLLSDRFSAERPKGSFSTLEIQRTEQGDSAMYLCASSPPWRESYEQYFGPGTRLTVT.

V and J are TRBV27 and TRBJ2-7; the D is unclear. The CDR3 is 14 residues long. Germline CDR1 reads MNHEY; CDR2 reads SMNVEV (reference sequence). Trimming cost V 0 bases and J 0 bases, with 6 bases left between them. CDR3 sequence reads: CASSLSVTSYEQYF. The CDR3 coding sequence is TGTGCCAGCAGTTTATCAGTGACCTCCTACGAGCAGTACTTC.

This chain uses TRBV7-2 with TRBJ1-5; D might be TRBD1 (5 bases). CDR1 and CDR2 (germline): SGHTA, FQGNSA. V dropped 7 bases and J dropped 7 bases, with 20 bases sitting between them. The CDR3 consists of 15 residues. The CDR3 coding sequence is TGTGCCAGCAACAAAGAGGGCAGGGTGGAGCAGCCCCAGCATTTT. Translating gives CASNKEGRVEQPQHF.

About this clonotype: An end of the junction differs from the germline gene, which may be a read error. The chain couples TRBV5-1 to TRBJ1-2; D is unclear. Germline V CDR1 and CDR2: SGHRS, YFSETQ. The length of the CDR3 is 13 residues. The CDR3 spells CVSSLGGHYGYTF. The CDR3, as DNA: TGCGTCAGCAGCTTGGGAGGGCACTATGGCTACACCTTC.

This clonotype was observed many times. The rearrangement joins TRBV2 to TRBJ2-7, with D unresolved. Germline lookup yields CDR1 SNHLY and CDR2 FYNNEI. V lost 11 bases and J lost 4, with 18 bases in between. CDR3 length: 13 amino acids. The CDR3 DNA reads TGTGCCTCGAGATGGGCCGGTTCATACGAGCAGTACTTC. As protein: CASRWAGSYEQYF.

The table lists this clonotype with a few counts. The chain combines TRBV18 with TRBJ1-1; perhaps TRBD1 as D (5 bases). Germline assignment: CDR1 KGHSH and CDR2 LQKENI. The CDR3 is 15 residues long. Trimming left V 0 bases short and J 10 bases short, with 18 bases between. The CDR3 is CASSPPSGQHATAFF. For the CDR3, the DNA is TGTGCCAGCTCACCACCCTCAGGGCAGCACGCGACAGCTTTCTTT.

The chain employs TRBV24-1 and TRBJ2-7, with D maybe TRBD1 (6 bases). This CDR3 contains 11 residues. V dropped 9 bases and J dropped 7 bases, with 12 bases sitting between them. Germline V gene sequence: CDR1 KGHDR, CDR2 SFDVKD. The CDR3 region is CATSDRVEQYF. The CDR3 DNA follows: TGTGCCACCTCGGACAGAGTTGAGCAGTACTTC.

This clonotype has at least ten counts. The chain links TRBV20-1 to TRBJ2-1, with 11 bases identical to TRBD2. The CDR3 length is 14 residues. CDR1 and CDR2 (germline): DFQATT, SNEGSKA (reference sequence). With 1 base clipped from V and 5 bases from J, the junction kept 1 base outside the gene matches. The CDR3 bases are TGCAGTGCTAGAGTAGCGGGGGGGGACAATGAGCAGTTCTTC. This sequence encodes CSARVAGGDNEQFF.

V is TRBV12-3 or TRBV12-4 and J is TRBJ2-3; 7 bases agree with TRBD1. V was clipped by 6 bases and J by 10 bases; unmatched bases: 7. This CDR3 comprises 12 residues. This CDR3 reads CASRPTGNAQYF. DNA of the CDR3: TGTGCCAGCAGACCGACAGGGAATGCGCAGTATTTT.

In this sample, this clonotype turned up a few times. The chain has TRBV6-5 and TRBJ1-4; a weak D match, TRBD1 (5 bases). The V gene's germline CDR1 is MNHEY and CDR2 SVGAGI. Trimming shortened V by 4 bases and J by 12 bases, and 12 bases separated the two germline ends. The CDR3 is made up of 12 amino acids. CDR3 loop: CASSWAGTQLFF. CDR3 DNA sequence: TGTGCCAGCAGTTGGGCAGGGACCCAACTGTTTTTT.

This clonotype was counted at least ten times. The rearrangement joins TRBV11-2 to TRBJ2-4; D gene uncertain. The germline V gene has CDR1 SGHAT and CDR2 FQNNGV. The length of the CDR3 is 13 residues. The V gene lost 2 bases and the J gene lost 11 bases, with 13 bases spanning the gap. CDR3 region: CASSLWVSDVQYF. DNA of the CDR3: TGTGCCAGCAGCTTATGGGTCTCGGACGTTCAGTACTTC. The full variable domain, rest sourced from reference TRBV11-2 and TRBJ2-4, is EAGVAQSPRYKIIEKRQSVAFWCNPISGHATLYWYQQILGQGPKLLIQFQNNGVVDDSQLPKDRFSAERLKGVDSTLKIQPAKLEDSAVYLCASSLWVSDVQYFGAGTRLSVL.

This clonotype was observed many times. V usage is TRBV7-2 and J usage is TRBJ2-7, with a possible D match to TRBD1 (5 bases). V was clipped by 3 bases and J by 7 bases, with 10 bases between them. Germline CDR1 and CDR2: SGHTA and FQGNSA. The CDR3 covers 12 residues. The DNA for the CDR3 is TGTGCCAGCAGCTTCCCAGGGCGGGAGCAGTACTTC. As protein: CASSFPGREQYF.

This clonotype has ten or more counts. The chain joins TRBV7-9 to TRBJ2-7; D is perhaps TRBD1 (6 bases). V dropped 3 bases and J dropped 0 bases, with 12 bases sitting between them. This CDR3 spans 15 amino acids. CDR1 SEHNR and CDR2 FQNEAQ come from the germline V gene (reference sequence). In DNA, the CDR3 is TGTGCCAGCAGCTTTTTTGGACAGAGCTCCTACGAGCAGTACTTC. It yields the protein CASSFFGQSSYEQYF.

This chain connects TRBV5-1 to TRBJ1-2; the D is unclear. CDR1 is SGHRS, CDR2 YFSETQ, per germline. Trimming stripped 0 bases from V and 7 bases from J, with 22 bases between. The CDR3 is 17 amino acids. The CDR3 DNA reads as TGCGCCAGCAGCTTGGACGGCCCGGCGGGAGATATATTTGGCTACACCTTC. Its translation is CASSLDGPAGDIFGYTF.

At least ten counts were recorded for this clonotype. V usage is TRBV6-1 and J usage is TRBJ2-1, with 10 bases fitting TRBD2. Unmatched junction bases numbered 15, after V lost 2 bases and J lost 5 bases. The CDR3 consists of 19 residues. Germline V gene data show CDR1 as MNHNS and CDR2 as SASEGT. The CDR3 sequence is CASSEWLAGAILHNNEQFF. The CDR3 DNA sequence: TGTGCCAGCAGTGAATGGCTAGCGGGGGCCATCCTACACAACAATGAGCAGTTCTTC.

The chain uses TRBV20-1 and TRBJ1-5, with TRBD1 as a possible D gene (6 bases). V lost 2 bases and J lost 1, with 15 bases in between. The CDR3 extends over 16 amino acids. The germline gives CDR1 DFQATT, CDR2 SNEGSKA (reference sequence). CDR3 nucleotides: TGCAGTGCTAGAAAGGGGGGGGGGATGAGCAATCAGCCCCAGCATTTT. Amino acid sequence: CSARKGGGMSNQPQHF.

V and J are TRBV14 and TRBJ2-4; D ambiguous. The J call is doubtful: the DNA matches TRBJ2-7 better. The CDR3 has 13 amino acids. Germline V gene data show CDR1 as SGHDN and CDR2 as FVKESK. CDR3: CASSQPNSYEQYF. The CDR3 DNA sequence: TGTGCCAGCAGCCAACCAAACTCCTACGAGCAGTACTTC.

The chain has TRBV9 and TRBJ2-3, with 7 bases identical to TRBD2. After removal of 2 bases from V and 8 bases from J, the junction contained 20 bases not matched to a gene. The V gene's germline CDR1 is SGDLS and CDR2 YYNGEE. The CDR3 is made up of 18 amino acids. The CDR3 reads CASSVRGKSGVGAGTQYF. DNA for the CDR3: TGTGCCAGCAGCGTCCGGGGGAAGAGCGGGGTAGGTGCAGGTACGCAGTATTTT. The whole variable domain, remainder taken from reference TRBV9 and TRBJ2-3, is DSGVTQTPKHLITATGQRVTLRCSPRSGDLSVYWYQQSLDQGLQFLIQYYNGEERAKGNILERFSAQQFPDLHSELNLSSLELGDSALYFCASSVRGKSGVGAGTQYFGPGTRLTVL.

The CDR3 sequence is CSVISHGGYEQYF. Here the CDR3 DNA reads TGCAGCGTTATTTCCCACGGAGGGTACGAGCAGTACTTC. This chain joins TRBV29-1 and TRBJ2-5; tentatively, D is TRBD2 (6 bases). The DNA end lines up better with TRBJ2-7; the J call may be wrong. Germline V gene data show CDR1 as SQVTM and CDR2 as ANQGSEA. The CDR3 totals 13 residues.

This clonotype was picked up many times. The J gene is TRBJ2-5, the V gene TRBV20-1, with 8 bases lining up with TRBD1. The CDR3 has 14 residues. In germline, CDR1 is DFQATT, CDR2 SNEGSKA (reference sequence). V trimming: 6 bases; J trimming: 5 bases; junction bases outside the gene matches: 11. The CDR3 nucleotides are TGCAGTGCCATCCCGGGACAGGTGTGGGAGACCCAGTACTTC. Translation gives CSAIPGQVWETQYF.

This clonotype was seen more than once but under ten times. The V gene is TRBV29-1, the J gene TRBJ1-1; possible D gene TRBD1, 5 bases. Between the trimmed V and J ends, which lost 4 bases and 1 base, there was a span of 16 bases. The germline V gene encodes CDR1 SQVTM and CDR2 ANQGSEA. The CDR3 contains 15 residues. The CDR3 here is CSVVPQAFSNTEAFF. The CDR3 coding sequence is TGCAGCGTTGTCCCACAGGCCTTTTCGAACACTGAAGCTTTCTTT.

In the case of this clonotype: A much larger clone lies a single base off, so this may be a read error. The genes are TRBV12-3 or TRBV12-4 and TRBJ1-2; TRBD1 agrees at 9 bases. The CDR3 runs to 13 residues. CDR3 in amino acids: CVSSWTGDRRYTF. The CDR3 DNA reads TGTGTCAGCAGTTGGACAGGGGACCGTCGCTACACCTTC.

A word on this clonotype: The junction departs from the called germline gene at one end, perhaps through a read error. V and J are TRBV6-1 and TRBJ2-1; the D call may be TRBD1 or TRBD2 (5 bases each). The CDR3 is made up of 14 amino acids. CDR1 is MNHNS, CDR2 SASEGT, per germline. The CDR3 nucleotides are TGTGTCAGCAGTGCCGAGGGGATATACAATGAGCAGTTCTTC. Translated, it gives CVSSAEGIYNEQFF.